This TCR beta chain was observed in a study of T cells in narcolepsy. Study-level background: Enrolled donors included narcolepsy type 1 or type 2 patients and healthy controls.

The CDR3 loop spans 14 amino acids. Trimming took off 9 bases at V and 0 bases at J, with 13 bases between the two ends. CDR1 and CDR2 from the germline V gene are ENHRY and SYGVKD. Generated by immunoSEQ multiplex PCR, the TCRdb table keeps only in-frame clones and is missing some. The table records 27,000 or so clones, approximately 85% of them present only once. The source material was CD45RA- memory CD4+ T cells from PBMCs. The chain links TRBV10-3 to TRBJ2-3; no reliable D call. The TCR sequence derives from a human donor with narcolepsy. CDR3 nucleotide sequence: TGTGCCATTCAAAACGCGATAAGCACAGATACGCAGTATTTT. Its translation: CAIQNAISTDTQYF.